This entry lists 22 T cell receptor beta chains sequenced from one sample in a study of blood T cell repertoires in COVID-19 (dated by TCRdb to between 2020 and 2021). Libraries came from the immunoSEQ multiplex PCR assay. TCRdb took over this immuneACCESS table, retaining in-frame rearrangements with V and J assigned. Such tables are incomplete; in checked studies, under half of the missing clones stem from an unresolved V gene, and the remainder is unexplained. Here the sample has 200,000 or so clones; about 84% occur a single time. The biggest ten clones account for about 4.9% of the sample. The sequencing input was peripheral blood. These receptor sequences come from a woman in her 30s with acute or convalescent COVID-19.

This chain joins TRBV18 and TRBJ1-6; 10 bases match TRBD1. CDR1 is KGHSH, CDR2 LQKENI, per germline. This CDR3 comprises 16 residues. J lost 7 bases, V lost 0 bases, and 3 bases had no gene match. CDR3 residues: CASSPPGGQGNSPLHF. The CDR3, as DNA: TGTGCCAGCTCACCACCCGGGGGACAGGGGAATTCACCCCTCCACTTT.

This sequence joins TRBV2 and TRBJ2-7; 7 nucleotides line up with TRBD1. The CDR3 loop spans 13 amino acids. V shed 5 bases and J 2 bases; nucleotides not matched to a gene: 3. In germline, CDR1 is SNHLY, CDR2 FYNNEI. In DNA form, the CDR3 reads TGTGCCAGCAGTTCGGACAGGACCTACGAGCAGTACTTC. Amino acids: CASSSDRTYEQYF.

A few counts support this clone. The V call is TRBV28, the J call TRBJ1-2; D is uncertain. Germline V gene lookup returns CDR1 MDHEN and CDR2 SYDVKM. V lost 8 bases, J lost 8 bases, and 18 bases lay in between. The CDR3 is 13 amino acids. The CDR3 sequence is CASYPRRRGGYTF. The CDR3 nucleotides read TGTGCCAGCTATCCTCGACGTCGGGGAGGCTACACCTTC.

The rearrangement joins TRBV28 to TRBJ2-6; TRBD1 matches at 8 bases. The V gene's germline CDR1 is MDHEN and CDR2 SYDVKM. The CDR3 extends over 18 amino acids. The V segment lost 5 bases and the J segment 1 base; nucleotides outside the gene matches: 10. DNA of the CDR3: TGTGCCAGCAGTCCAGGACAGGGTGGGGATTCTGGGGCCAACGTCCTGACTTTC. Translated: CASSPGQGGDSGANVLTF.

The chain recombines TRBV10-2 with TRBJ1-3, with 8 bases matching TRBD1. Germline CDR1 and CDR2: WSHSY and SAAADI. J gave up 6 bases and V 6 bases, and 4 bases lay outside the gene matches. CDR3 length: 13 amino acids. In DNA form, the CDR3 reads TGCGCCAGCAGGCTGACAGGGGAAAACACCATATATTTT. It translates to CASRLTGENTIYF.

The genes are TRBV3-1 (or the pseudogene TRBV3-2) and TRBJ2-1, with 11 nucleotides matching TRBD2. The germline V gene encodes CDR1 LGHDT and CDR2 YNNKEL (reference sequence). The CDR3 covers 14 residues. V lost 4 bases and J lost 5; bases outside the gene matches: 1. The CDR3 sequence is CASSPGLADNEQFF. The CDR3 DNA reads TGTGCCAGCAGCCCGGGACTAGCGGACAATGAGCAGTTCTTC.

This sequence joins TRBV30 and TRBJ1-1; 10 bases are shared with TRBD1. The CDR3 is 12 amino acids. The V gene end was trimmed by 5 bases and the J gene end by 4 bases; junction bases not matched to a gene: 1. Germline CDR1 and CDR2: GTSNPN and SVGIG (reference sequence). CDR3 DNA sequence: TGTGCCTGGGGACAGGGGGGCACTGAAGCTTTCTTT. Its translation: CAWGQGGTEAFF.

The V gene is TRBV2, the J gene TRBJ2-1, with a weak D call TRBD2 (6 bases). Germline loops: CDR1 SNHLY, CDR2 FYNNEI. The CDR3 runs to 15 residues. Trimming removed 11 bases at V and 6 bases at J, with 23 bases between. As DNA, the CDR3 is TGTGCCTGTCGCGTCGGGTTGGCGGGAATCAATGAGCAGTTCTTC. Its translation is CACRVGLAGINEQFF.

V is TRBV7-2 and J is TRBJ1-1, with 9 bases lining up with TRBD1. Per germline, CDR1 SGHTA and CDR2 FQGNSA. The CDR3 contains 13 residues. J was trimmed by 10 bases and V by 5 bases; bases with no gene match: 8. The DNA for the CDR3 is TGTGCCAGCAGCCTGGGACAGGGAACGAGAGCTTTCTTT. Protein: CASSLGQGTRAFF.

V usage is TRBV7-8 and J usage is TRBJ1-2; possible D gene TRBD1, 6 bases. CDR1 and CDR2 from the germline V gene are SGHVS and FQNEAQ. V was cut by 5 bases and J by 8 bases, with 18 bases left in between. CDR3 length: 14 residues. The DNA of the CDR3 is TGTGCCAGCAGCCCTGGGACACGGGCCGGCGGCTACACCTTC. Translation gives CASSPGTRAGGYTF. The variable domain in full, completed from reference TRBV7-8 and TRBJ1-2, reads GAGVSQSPRYKVAKRGQDVALRCDPISGHVSLFWYQQALGQGPEFLTYFQNEAQLDKSGLPSDRFFAERPEGSVSTLKIQRTQQEDSAVYLCASSPGTRAGGYTFGSGTRLTVV.

The gene calls are TRBV5-1 and TRBJ2-7; 8 bases are shared with TRBD2. The CDR3 covers 13 residues. Germline V lookup: CDR1 SGHRS, CDR2 YFSETQ. V gave up 5 bases and J gave up 6 bases; unmatched junction bases: 7. The CDR3 spells CASREAGVGEQYF. Written as DNA, the CDR3 is TGCGCCAGCAGGGAAGCGGGAGTTGGCGAGCAGTACTTC.

The chain is built from TRBV28 and TRBJ1-4; 9 bases align to TRBD1. V trimming: 1 base; J trimming: 10 bases; junction bases outside the gene matches: 7. Germline values: CDR1 MDHEN, CDR2 SYDVKM. The CDR3 runs to 15 residues. The DNA of the CDR3 is TGTGCCAGCAGTTTATCAGGGACAGGGTTTGGAAAACTGTTTTTT. This translates into CASSLSGTGFGKLFF. The whole variable domain, filled in from reference TRBV28 and TRBJ1-4, reads DVKVTQSSRYLVKRTGEKVFLECVQDMDHENMFWYRQDPGLGLRLIYFSYDVKMKEKGDIPEGYSVSREKKERFSLILESASTNQTSMYLCASSLSGTGFGKLFFGSGTQLSVL.

The chain carries TRBV27 and TRBJ1-1; 8 bases match TRBD1. Per germline, CDR1 MNHEY and CDR2 SMNVEV (reference sequence). Trimming at V came to 6 bases and at J to 5 bases, leaving 14 bases not matched to a gene. The CDR3 extends over 16 amino acids. CDR3 protein: CASRRPFRTGLTEAFF. The CDR3 DNA sequence: TGTGCCAGCAGAAGACCCTTCAGGACAGGGCTGACTGAAGCTTTCTTT.

The rearrangement joins TRBV27 to TRBJ1-1; 8 bases are shared with TRBD1. Unmatched junction bases numbered 2, after V lost 1 base and J lost 1 base. Germline values: CDR1 MNHEY, CDR2 SMNVEV (reference sequence). This CDR3 has 15 residues. CDR3 nucleotide sequence: TGTGCCAGCAGTTTATATGGGACAGGGAACACTGAAGCTTTCTTT. Translated, it gives CASSLYGTGNTEAFF.

V gene TRBV24-1 combines with J gene TRBJ2-3; no definite D call. Germline assignment: CDR1 KGHDR and CDR2 SFDVKD. The CDR3 has 14 amino acids. The V end lost 1 base, the J end lost 6 bases, and 10 bases lay between the germline ends. CDR3 in DNA: TGTGCCACCAGTGATTTCCCCTCTAGGGATACGCAGTATTTT. This encodes CATSDFPSRDTQYF.

The rearrangement joins TRBV28 to TRBJ1-1; no clear D gene. Per germline, CDR1 MDHEN and CDR2 SYDVKM. This CDR3 spans 12 amino acids. Trimming removed 10 bases at V and 7 bases at J, with 16 bases between. The CDR3 DNA is TGTGCCACAGATGAAGTGGCAAATGAAGCTTTCTTT. Amino acids: CATDEVANEAFF.

The CDR3 DNA reads TGTGCCAGCAGCGCCCCGAGGGGCTACACCTTC. This translates into CASSAPRGYTF. This rearrangement joins TRBV9 to TRBJ1-2, with no clear D. The CDR3 runs to 11 residues. Germline V lookup: CDR1 SGDLS, CDR2 YYNGEE. V lost 3 bases and J lost 8, with 8 bases in between.

The rearrangement joins TRBV19 to TRBJ2-7; weak D call: TRBD1 (5 bases). Germline loops: CDR1 LNHDA, CDR2 SQIVND (reference sequence). This CDR3 region has 16 residues. The ends were cut back, 5 bases at V and 2 bases at J, with 19 bases in the middle. DNA of the CDR3: TGTGCCAGTAGTGACAGACACAATTCTCCTCCCTACGAGCAGTACTTC. Encoded protein: CASSDRHNSPPYEQYF.

This clone was seen a handful of times. The chain employs TRBV7-9 and TRBJ1-5; D unclear. The germline gives CDR1 SEHNR, CDR2 FQNEAQ (reference sequence). CDR3 length equals 14 residues. Trimming stripped 1 base from V and 5 bases from J, with 9 bases between. The chain's CDR3 is CASSLGIADQPQHF. CDR3 in DNA: TGTGCCAGCAGCTTAGGGATAGCCGATCAGCCCCAGCATTTT.

The chain uses TRBV5-1 and TRBJ2-1, with a weak D call TRBD2 (5 bases). Trimming removed 5 bases from V and 6 bases from J, with 21 bases in between. CDR1 SGHRS and CDR2 YFSETQ come from the germline V gene. The CDR3 length is 16 residues. As DNA, the CDR3 is TGCGCCAGCAGTCCCCTGACCGGGCTAGAGGGCAATGAGCAGTTCTTC. Translating it yields CASSPLTGLEGNEQFF. Based on the CDR3 plus reference TRBV5-1 and TRBJ2-1, the full variable domain is KAGVTQTPRYLIKTRGQQVTLSCSPISGHRSVSWYQQTPGQGLQFLFEYFSETQRNKGNFPGRFSGRQFSNSRSEMNVSTLELGDSALYLCASSPLTGLEGNEQFFGPGTRLTVL.

This chain links TRBV6-6 with TRBJ1-5, with D unclear. Trimming removed 2 bases at V and 0 bases at J, with 11 bases between. Germline V gives CDR1 MNHNY, CDR2 SVGAGI (reference sequence). The CDR3 runs 16 residues. The chain's CDR3 is CASSYPGVGSNQPQHF. The CDR3 region has the DNA TGTGCCAGCAGTTACCCCGGGGTCGGTAGCAATCAGCCCCAGCATTTT.

The chain combines TRBV6-5 with TRBJ1-2, with D unresolved. CDR1 is MNHEY, CDR2 SVGAGI, per germline. The CDR3 covers 13 residues. V lost 6 bases and J lost 2, with 10 bases in between. The CDR3 is CASSRTENYGYTF. CDR3 sequence (DNA): TGTGCCAGCAGCCGTACAGAAAACTATGGCTACACCTTC.